This TCR beta chain was identified in a study of beta chain features in type 1 diabetes. Study-wide findings and caveats: Over-representation of high TCR-expressing cells was a possible consequence of cDNA sequencing. The naive, central memory and Treg TCRB repertoires of patients appeared to be more similar to one another than those of healthy donors.

This clone was counted a few times. No antigen is known for it. The sequenced template was cDNA made from the entire isolated RNA. Using immunoSEQ multiplex PCR, the repertoire was profiled, and TCRdb retains in-frame clones only, with some absent. The table records 430,000 or so clones, over 9.5% of them present only once. This CDR3 spans 11 amino acids. From germline, CDR1 is SGHTA and CDR2 FQGNSA. With 8 bases removed from V and 2 bases from J, the gap between germline ends came to 7 bases. Sequencing was done on a sample of naive CD4+ T cells from blood. The chain has TRBV7-2 and TRBJ2-7; D call uncertain. This TCR came from a woman aged 18 to 35 in good health. The DNA for the CDR3 is TGTGCCAGCGGGCAAACCTACGAGCAGTACTTC. It is translated as CASGQTYEQYF.